This TCR beta chain emerged from a study of cytomegalovirus exposure and HLA in healthy donors. Study-level points and caveats: A link between a missense DCLRE1C variant and TCR beta V- and J-gene trimming emerged from a later analysis. Associated with HLA alleles at 0.05 false discovery rate in a later analysis were 15,000 to 20,000 TCR beta sequences.

There are a few counts of this clone. Its matching antigen is unknown. The PCR was carried out with 60 Vbeta primers and 13 Jbeta primers. Some clones are missing from TCRdb's copy, which holds only in-frame ones; the method was immunoSEQ multiplex PCR. The repertoire holds around 160,000 clones, with around 75% as singletons. Sequencing was performed on PBMCs. The sequence was obtained from a woman aged 18-35 years in good health and CMV-seronegative.

CDR3 in DNA: TGTGCCAGCTCACCGGGACTAGCGGTGTATGGGAGCACAGATACGCAGTATTTT. Translation: CASSPGLAVYGSTDTQYF. The chain has TRBV18 and TRBJ2-3; 11 bases line up with TRBD2. The CDR3 runs 18 residues. V lost 3 bases and J lost 0; bases outside the gene matches: 8. CDR1 is KGHSH, CDR2 LQKENI, per germline. The complete variable domain, with remaining parts taken from reference TRBV18 and TRBJ2-3, reads NAGVMQNPRHLVRRRGQEARLRCSPMKGHSHVYWYRQLPEEGLKFMVYLQKENIIDESGMPKERFSAEFPKEGPSILRIQQVVRGDSAAYFCASSPGLAVYGSTDTQYFGPGTRLTVL.